A selection of T cell receptor beta chains follows, all from one sample in a study of T cell responses to AZD1222 COVID-19 vaccine. The assay was immunoSEQ multiplex PCR, and TCRdb's table has in-frame clones only and misses some. The data hold 150,000 or so clones, with roughly 93% observed a single time. The material was peripheral blood, obtained 28 days after the second AZD1222 dose. These receptors were taken from an adult who received the AZD1222 COVID-19 vaccine. Both conserved end residues are part of each CDR3. D genes are given only for firm matches. Size is omitted from some rows. Given values are once, few, many or a class for expanded clones.

v_call,cdr3_length,j_call,d_call,clone_size,cdr3_aa,cdr3_nt
TRBV28,14,TRBJ1-2,.,.,CASSRLTSSYGYTF,TGTGCCAGCAGTCGCCTCACTTCCAGCTATGGCTACACCTTC
TRBV4-2,15,TRBJ2-3,.,.,CASSQYKVGTDTQYF,TGTGCCAGCAGCCAATACAAGGTTGGCACAGATACGCAGTATTTT
TRBV20-1,14,TRBJ2-3,.,once,CSASNYYSTDTQYF,TGCAGTGCTAGTAACTATTATAGCACAGATACGCAGTATTTT
TRBV20-1,14,TRBJ1-2,.,.,CSASKAGLMGGYTF,TGCAGTGCTAGTAAGGCAGGGTTAATGGGAGGCTACACCTTC
TRBV20-1,11,TRBJ1-2,.,.,CSATDSYGYTF,TGCAGTGCTACTGACAGCTATGGCTACACCTTC
TRBV12-3/TRBV12-4,10,TRBJ1-3,.,.,CATGGNTIYF,TGTGCCACCGGGGGAAACACCATATATTTT
TRBV6-2/TRBV6-3,13,TRBJ2-7,.,once,CASSLLRISEQYF,TGTGCCAGCAGTTTACTTCGAATTAGCGAGCAGTACTTC
TRBV12-2,15,TRBJ1-1,.,few,CASRFSGLCHTEAFF,TGTGCAAGTCGCTTCTCGGGGCTATGCCACACTGAAGCTTTCTTT
TRBV20-1,14,TRBJ2-5,.,.,CSASRHREQETQYF,TGCAGTGCTAGTCGACACAGGGAACAAGAGACCCAGTACTTC
TRBV30,18,TRBJ1-5,TRBD1,.,CAWSAGTGNLGSNQPQHF,TGTGCCTGGAGTGCCGGGACAGGGAACTTAGGGAGCAATCAGCCCCAGCATTTT
TRBV4-1,17,TRBJ2-7,TRBD2,.,CASSQHVGGLADYEQYF,TGCGCCAGCAGCCAGCACGTGGGGGGACTAGCGGACTACGAGCAGTACTTC
TRBV2,12,TRBJ1-4,.,.,CASSEGAGKLFF,TGTGCCAGCAGTGAAGGGGCGGGAAAACTGTTTTTT
TRBV5-1,15,TRBJ1-3,.,.,CASSLGAGGGNTIYF,TGCGCCAGCAGCTTGGGCGCGGGAGGTGGAAACACCATATATTTT
TRBV6-1,14,TRBJ1-6,TRBD1,.,CASSEDRANSPLHF,TGTGCCAGCAGTGAGGACAGGGCTAATTCACCCCTCCACTTT
TRBV2,14,TRBJ2-7,TRBD1,.,CASMSGTGGSEQYF,TGTGCCAGCATGTCCGGGACAGGGGGCAGTGAGCAGTACTTC
TRBV7-9,16,TRBJ2-1,TRBD1,.,CASSRLRDSAYNEQFF,TGTGCCAGCAGCCGGCTCCGGGACAGCGCCTACAATGAGCAGTTCTTC
TRBV9,17,TRBJ2-1,TRBD2,.,CASSVDPSSGGNNEQFF,TGTGCCAGCAGCGTAGACCCTTCTAGCGGGGGGAACAATGAGCAGTTCTTC
TRBV24-1,18,TRBJ1-6,.,.,CATSEEFFMEGRYSPLHF,TGTGCCACCAGTGAAGAATTTTTTATGGAGGGGAGGTATTCACCCCTCCACTTT
TRBV7-3,15,TRBJ2-3,.,.,CASSLTGHATDTQYF,TGTGCCAGCAGCTTAACAGGGCACGCCACAGATACGCAGTATTTT
TRBV2,12,TRBJ1-1,.,.,CASIIRVSEAFF,TGTGCCAGCATAATCAGGGTTTCTGAAGCTTTCTTT
TRBV4-2,17,TRBJ1-2,.,.,CASSQESGQFFNYGYTF,TGTGCCAGCAGCCAAGAGAGTGGACAGTTTTTTAACTATGGCTACACCTTC
TRBV5-6,12,TRBJ1-5,.,.,CASSWGGEPQHF,TGTGCCAGCAGCTGGGGTGGGGAGCCCCAGCATTTT
TRBV19,14,TRBJ2-7,.,.,CASSIQGVPYEQYF,TGTGCCAGTAGTATCCAGGGAGTACCCTACGAGCAGTACTTC
TRBV28,15,TRBJ2-3,.,.,CASSYLRSSTDTQYF,TGTGCCAGCAGTTATTTAAGGTCCTCCACAGATACGCAGTATTTT
TRBV3-1/TRBV3-2,15,TRBJ1-6,.,.,CASSQEQAGISPLHF,TGTGCCAGCAGCCAAGAACAGGCTGGGATTTCACCCCTCCACTTT
TRBV28,14,TRBJ2-2,.,.,CASSLYRNTGELFF,TGTGCCAGCAGTTTATACAGGAACACCGGGGAGCTGTTTTTT
TRBV5-1,16,TRBJ1-2,.,.,CASSLASRTLSYGYTF,TGCGCCAGCAGCTTGGCCTCTCGGACCCTGAGCTATGGCTACACCTTC
TRBV10-3,16,TRBJ2-7,.,.,CAISQAGTRANYEQYF,TGTGCCATCAGCCAAGCTGGGACGCGGGCTAACTACGAGCAGTACTTC
TRBV11-1,16,TRBJ2-5,.,.,CASSQIPTGKRETQYF,TGTGCCAGCAGCCAAATACCTACAGGGAAAAGGGAGACCCAGTACTTC
TRBV7-2,12,TRBJ1-2,.,.,CASSLATPGYTF,TGTGCCAGCAGCTTAGCGACGCCCGGCTACACCTTC
TRBV2,16,TRBJ2-1,TRBD2,.,CASSGSSGSSYNEQFF,TGTGCCAGCAGTGGGTCTAGCGGTAGCTCCTACAATGAGCAGTTCTTC
TRBV6-5,13,TRBJ2-3,.,.,CASLGYRADTQYF,TGTGCCAGCCTGGGGTACAGGGCAGATACGCAGTATTTT
TRBV4-2,15,TRBJ2-1,.,few,CASSYTGTDYNEQFF,TGTGCCAGCAGTTATACCGGGACCGACTACAATGAGCAGTTCTTC
TRBV5-4,13,TRBJ1-4,.,.,CASSRDSNEKLFF,TGTGCCAGCAGCCGAGACAGTAATGAAAAACTGTTTTTT
TRBV18,16,TRBJ2-7,.,.,CASSPPGSSQTYEQYF,TGTGCCAGCTCACCACCGGGCTCATCGCAGACCTACGAGCAGTACTTC
TRBV4-2,12,TRBJ2-1,.,.,CASSQEGDEQFF,TGTGCCAGCAGCCAAGAGGGAGATGAGCAGTTCTTC
TRBV4-1,15,TRBJ2-7,.,.,CASSPISGGAYEQYF,TGCGCCAGCAGCCCGATATCTGGCGGGGCCTACGAGCAGTACTTC
TRBV9,16,TRBJ2-7,TRBD1,.,CASSTSPQGAQHEQYF,TGTGCCAGCAGCACCTCCCCACAGGGGGCCCAACACGAGCAGTACTTC
TRBV24-1,14,TRBJ2-7,.,.,CATSPGGNSYEQYF,TGTGCCACCAGCCCCGGCGGGAACTCCTACGAGCAGTACTTC
TRBV5-1,16,TRBJ1-3,.,.,CASSLDRPLSGNTIYF,TGCGCCAGCAGCTTGGATCGGCCCTTGTCTGGAAACACCATATATTTT
TRBV9,14,TRBJ1-6,.,.,CASSIQGGGSPLHF,TGTGCCAGCAGCATACAGGGCGGAGGTTCACCCCTCCACTTT
TRBV5-1,15,TRBJ2-1,.,.,CASSLVAGEYNEQFF,TGCGCCAGCAGCTTGGTGGCAGGGGAATACAATGAGCAGTTCTTC
TRBV19,15,TRBJ1-2,.,once,CASSISPGENYGYTF,TGTGCCAGTAGTATATCGCCAGGCGAAAACTATGGCTACACCTTC
TRBV20-1,13,TRBJ2-7,.,.,CSAIDPYGSEQYF,TGCAGTGCTATTGACCCTTACGGGAGCGAGCAGTACTTC
TRBV28,15,TRBJ2-3,TRBD2,.,CASSSSSGSADTQYF,TGTGCCAGCAGTTCTTCTAGCGGGAGTGCAGATACGCAGTATTTT
TRBV10-3,15,TRBJ2-5,.,.,CAISERRGGQETQYF,TGTGCCATCAGTGAGAGGAGGGGAGGCCAAGAGACCCAGTACTTC
TRBV11-2,13,TRBJ2-2,.,.,CASSLVGAGELFF,TGTGCCAGCAGCTTAGTCGGGGCCGGGGAGCTGTTTTTT
TRBV5-1,11,TRBJ1-1,.,.,CASGENTEAFF,TGCGCCAGTGGGGAGAACACTGAAGCTTTCTTT
TRBV9,15,TRBJ2-3,.,.,CASSVGSLGSDTQYF,TGTGCCAGCAGCGTGGGCTCCCTAGGATCCGATACGCAGTATTTT
TRBV3-1/TRBV3-2,14,TRBJ1-2,.,once,CASSQGTFSRGYTF,TGTGCCAGCAGCCAAGGGACGTTCTCCCGTGGCTACACCTTC
TRBV5-1,15,TRBJ1-2,.,.,CASSLGQRKPRGYTF,TGCGCCAGCAGCTTGGGACAGAGAAAACCTAGGGGCTACACCTTC
TRBV5-4,13,TRBJ2-7,.,.,CASSPEGPYEQYF,TGTGCCAGCAGCCCGGAGGGCCCCTACGAGCAGTACTTC
TRBV9,14,TRBJ2-5,TRBD1,.,CASSVGGGMETQYF,TGTGCCAGCAGCGTAGGAGGGGGCATGGAGACCCAGTACTTC